These 31 T cell receptor beta chains share one sample of origin, sequenced in a study of early T cells in non-severe SARS-CoV-2 infection. MiXCR, run by TCRdb on the 5' RACE reads, gives a single entry per CDR3 protein. Of tens of thousands of distinct CDR3 sequences listed, roughly 13% were seen once; the top ten hold 6%. The material sequenced was whole blood. The receptor source for this set is an adult who was a healthcare worker with PCR-confirmed SARS-CoV-2 infection or an uninfected control (not recorded which).

The chain carries TRBV3-1 and TRBJ2-3; D is possibly TRBD1 (6 bases). Germline assignment: CDR1 LGHDT and CDR2 YNNKEL (reference sequence). V lost 4 bases, J lost 0 bases, and 11 bases lay in between. This CDR3 contains 15 residues. For the CDR3, the DNA is TGTGCCAGCAGCCGCCGGACAGCCAGCACAGATACGCAGTATTTT. Translated: CASSRRTASTDTQYF.

There are a few counts of this clonotype. CDR3 DNA: TGCAGTGCTAGAGACGCCGGGACGGCCTCCTACGAGCAGTACTTC. Protein sequence: CSARDAGTASYEQYF. The genes are TRBV20-1 and TRBJ2-7, with D perhaps matching TRBD1 or TRBD2 (5 bases each). CDR3 length: 15 amino acids. V shed 0 bases and J shed 0 bases, with 12 bases lying between them. Germline loops: CDR1 DFQATT, CDR2 SNEGSKA (reference sequence).

This clonotype has a handful of counts. This chain joins TRBV7-3 and TRBJ2-1; TRBD1 might be the D (6 bases). The CDR3 extends over 16 amino acids. Germline V gives CDR1 SGHTA, CDR2 FQGTGA. The ends were cut back, 1 base at V and 4 bases at J, with 14 bases in the middle. CDR3 sequence reads: CASSLRARGAYNEQFF. Written as DNA, the CDR3 is TGTGCCAGCAGCTTAAGGGCCAGGGGAGCTTACAATGAGCAGTTCTTC.

This clonotype was seen only a few times. The V and J genes are TRBV6-5 and TRBJ2-3; TRBD2 aligns across 14 bases. The germline V gene has CDR1 MNHEY and CDR2 SVGAGI. CDR3 length: 18 amino acids. Trimming took 4 bases from V and 2 from J; bases not matched to a gene: 8. The CDR3, as DNA: TGTGCCAGCAGTTCCAGACTAGCGGGGGGGCGGAACACAGATACGCAGTATTTT. This gives the protein CASSSRLAGGRNTDTQYF.

This clonotype was counted at least ten times. This rearrangement joins TRBV5-1 to TRBJ1-1; possible D gene TRBD1, 6 bases. Germline CDR1 is SGHRS and CDR2 is YFSETQ. CDR3 size: 14 residues. Trimming pared 3 bases from V and 0 bases from J, leaving 9 bases between. The CDR3 DNA is TGCGCCAGCAGCTCCGGACAGATGAACACTGAAGCTTTCTTT. Translation: CASSSGQMNTEAFF.

This clonotype has a count of ten or more. For the CDR3, the DNA is TGTGCCAGCAGCCTTCGGGACAGGGGGCGCGAGCAGTACTTC. Amino acids: CASSLRDRGREQYF. The chain joins TRBV21-1 to TRBJ2-7; the table's D gene call, TRBD1, was not cross checked with the DNA. TRBV21-1 is termed a pseudogene. CDR3 length: 14 amino acids.

This clonotype was seen a handful of times. This chain connects TRBV4-1 to TRBJ2-7; TRBD1 aligns across 9 bases. V shed 6 bases and J 3 bases; nucleotides not matched to a gene: 6. CDR3 length: 14 amino acids. Germline assignment: CDR1 MGHRA and CDR2 YSYEKL. The CDR3 reads CASSTGQGFYEQYF. DNA of the CDR3: TGCGCCAGCAGTACGGGACAGGGCTTCTACGAGCAGTACTTC.

V and J are TRBV7-3 and TRBJ2-1; 11 bases match TRBD2. Germline values: CDR1 SGHTA, CDR2 FQGTGA. The CDR3 spans 20 residues. The V gene end was trimmed by 5 bases and the J gene end by 4 bases; junction bases not matched to a gene: 19. CDR3 sequence: CASSPRPTRPGLADYNEQFF. The CDR3 DNA sequence: TGTGCCAGCAGCCCGCGGCCCACGAGACCGGGACTAGCGGATTACAATGAGCAGTTCTTC.

The chain has TRBV5-1 and TRBJ1-1; no firm D call. The germline gives CDR1 SGHRS, CDR2 YFSETQ. V gave up 0 bases and J gave up 5 bases, with 11 bases separating them. The CDR3 spans 14 residues. CDR3 DNA: TGCGCCAGCAGCTTGGACCCCCTGGGGACTGAAGCTTTCTTT. It is translated as CASSLDPLGTEAFF.

The chain couples TRBV20-1 to TRBJ2-1; D might be TRBD1 (6 bases). The CDR3 has 17 residues. Germline lookup yields CDR1 DFQATT and CDR2 SNEGSKA (reference sequence). Trimming stripped 0 bases from V and 9 bases from J, with 24 bases between. The CDR3, as DNA: TGCAGTGCTAGAGATATGGGGGCCAACCCGGCGACAATTGAGCAGTTCTTC. Amino acids: CSARDMGANPATIEQFF.

This clonotype was counted only a few times. The chain employs TRBV5-6 and TRBJ2-3; D uncertain. With 5 bases removed from V and 5 bases from J, the gap between germline ends came to 15 bases. The CDR3 is 14 amino acids. Per germline, CDR1 SGHDT and CDR2 YYEEEE. In DNA, the CDR3 is TGTGCCAGCAGTCCTCCGGCCACCAGAGATACGCAGTATTTT. Encoded protein: CASSPPATRDTQYF.

J is TRBJ2-3 and V is TRBV3-1; TRBD2 aligns across 7 bases. V gave up 4 bases and J gave up 4 bases; unmatched junction bases: 8. This CDR3 has 15 amino acids. CDR1 LGHDT and CDR2 YNNKEL come from the germline V gene (reference sequence). CDR3 bases: TGTGCCAGCAGCCCAAGCGGGACCCGCCCAGATACGCAGTATTTT. This encodes CASSPSGTRPDTQYF.

This clonotype was found a few times. V gene TRBV21-1 combines with J gene TRBJ2-5; the D call of TRBD1 is as the table states it, not checked on the DNA. TRBV21-1 is designated a pseudogene. The CDR3 is 15 residues long. The CDR3 coding sequence is TGTGCCAGCAGCAAAGGTCTGAGGGGGGGCGAGACCCAGTACTTC. This translates into CASSKGLRGGETQYF.

There are many counts of this clonotype. The chain links TRBV5-1 to TRBJ2-7; 7 bases are a match to TRBD1. CDR1 is SGHRS and CDR2 is YFSETQ in the germline V gene. The CDR3 sequence is 17 residues long. J gave up 0 bases and V 4 bases, and 13 bases lay outside the gene matches. The CDR3: CASSVLSGGLSSYEQYF. The CDR3 coding sequence is TGCGCCAGCAGCGTCCTGTCAGGGGGTCTTTCCTCCTACGAGCAGTACTTC.

This clonotype was counted only a few times. The V call is TRBV6-5, the J call TRBJ2-7; 9 nucleotides agree with TRBD1. Trimming at V came to 4 bases and at J to 2 bases, leaving 9 bases not matched to a gene. There are 16 residues in the CDR3. Germline CDR1 reads MNHEY; CDR2 reads SVGAGI. Here the CDR3 DNA reads TGTGCCAGCAGTTCGCCAACCGGGACAGGGCCCTACGAGCAGTACTTC. It specifies CASSSPTGTGPYEQYF.

The chain is built from TRBV5-1 and TRBJ2-1; D perhaps matches TRBD2 (5 bases). V lost 0 bases to trimming and J lost 5 bases, with 15 bases between them. CDR1 and CDR2 (germline): SGHRS, YFSETQ. The CDR3 contains 16 residues. The CDR3 DNA reads TGCGCCAGCAGCTTGGATCTTTCGGGAAGCGACAATGAGCAGTTCTTC. Translation gives CASSLDLSGSDNEQFF.

This clonotype was detected only a few times. V and J are TRBV3-1 and TRBJ2-3, with unresolved D. The CDR3 has 12 amino acids. CDR1 is LGHDT, CDR2 YNNKEL, per germline (reference sequence). Between the trimmed V and J ends, which lost 2 bases and 6 bases, there was a span of 6 bases. CDR3 in amino acids: CASSQLGDTQYF. The CDR3 coding sequence is TGTGCCAGCAGCCAATTAGGGGATACGCAGTATTTT.

This chain uses TRBV11-3 with TRBJ2-3, with 11 bases that match TRBD2. CDR1 SGHNT and CDR2 YENEEA come from the germline V gene. V dropped 3 bases and J dropped 5; count of bases not matched to a gene: 7. The CDR3 consists of 16 residues. Here the CDR3 reads CASSLLAGGPRDTQYF. In DNA, the CDR3 is TGTGCCAGCAGCTTGCTAGCGGGGGGCCCTAGAGATACGCAGTATTTT. Full variable domain (outside the CDR3, taken from reference TRBV11-3 and TRBJ2-3): EAGVVQSPRYKIIEKKQPVAFWCNPISGHNTLYWYLQNLGQGPELLIRYENEEAVDDSQLPKDRFSAERLKGVDSTLKIQPAELGDSAVYLCASSLLAGGPRDTQYFGPGTRLTVL.

The chain links TRBV6-2 or TRBV6-3 to TRBJ2-7, with 9 positions matching TRBD2. The CDR3 has 15 amino acids. Germline values: CDR1 MNHEY, CDR2 SVGEGT. The ends lost 0 bases at V and 4 bases at J; junction bases unmatched: 4. CDR3 in amino acids: CASSYSGLAAYEQYF. In DNA, the CDR3 is TGTGCCAGCAGTTACTCGGGACTAGCCGCATACGAGCAGTACTTC.

V is TRBV5-1 and J is TRBJ2-7; D remains ambiguous. The V gene lost 4 bases and the J gene lost 1 base, with 12 bases spanning the gap. CDR1 is SGHRS and CDR2 is YFSETQ in the germline V gene. The length of the CDR3 is 14 residues. CDR3 coding DNA: TGCGCCAGCAGCGTAAACGGGCCTTCCTACGAGCAGTACTTC. Translating gives CASSVNGPSYEQYF.

In its sample, this clonotype was seen a few times. The V gene is TRBV28, the J gene TRBJ2-2, with 7 bases that match TRBD1. The CDR3 runs to 18 residues. The ends lost 6 bases at V and 5 bases at J; junction bases unmatched: 18. The V gene's germline CDR1 is MDHEN and CDR2 SYDVKM. CDR3 residues: CASRHGGWGQQRTGELFF. The CDR3 DNA is TGTGCCAGCAGACATGGGGGATGGGGACAGCAAAGAACCGGGGAGCTGTTTTTT. Full variable domain (missing parts from reference TRBV28 and TRBJ2-2): DVKVTQSSRYLVKRTGEKVFLECVQDMDHENMFWYRQDPGLGLRLIYFSYDVKMKEKGDIPEGYSVSREKKERFSLILESASTNQTSMYLCASRHGGWGQQRTGELFFGEGSRLTVL.

The V and J genes are TRBV29-1 and TRBJ1-6; no clear D. The CDR3 is made up of 13 amino acids. The V gene lost 5 bases and the J gene lost 4 bases, with 9 bases spanning the gap. Looked up from germline, CDR1 is SQVTM and CDR2 is ANQGSEA. CDR3: CSVKADYNSPLHF. The CDR3 region has the DNA TGCAGCGTTAAGGCAGATTATAATTCACCCCTCCACTTT.

At least ten counts were recorded for this clonotype. The gene calls are TRBV5-1 and TRBJ2-1; 13 bases agree with TRBD2. Germline V gene lookup returns CDR1 SGHRS and CDR2 YFSETQ. CDR3 length equals 14 residues. V lost 7 bases to trimming and J lost 3 bases; unmatched junction nucleotides: 1. The DNA for the CDR3 is TGCGCCAGCGGACTAGCGGGGGTCTACAATGAGCAGTTCTTC. Translating gives CASGLAGVYNEQFF. The whole variable domain, remainder taken from reference TRBV5-1 and TRBJ2-1, is KAGVTQTPRYLIKTRGQQVTLSCSPISGHRSVSWYQQTPGQGLQFLFEYFSETQRNKGNFPGRFSGRQFSNSRSEMNVSTLELGDSALYLCASGLAGVYNEQFFGPGTRLTVL.

This clonotype came up a few times. This rearrangement joins TRBV13 to TRBJ2-5; D is unresolved. Looked up from germline, CDR1 is PRHDT and CDR2 is FYEKMQ (reference sequence). This CDR3 region has 13 residues. V lost 7 bases and J lost 7, with 16 bases in between. Here the CDR3 reads CASTLKGIGTQYF. Written as DNA, the CDR3 is TGTGCCAGCACCCTTAAGGGTATTGGGACCCAGTACTTC.

This clonotype was recorded at least ten times. The chain combines TRBV9 with TRBJ2-1; D call uncertain. The length of the CDR3 is 15 residues. V gave up 6 bases and J gave up 2 bases, with 15 bases separating them. Germline V gene data show CDR1 as SGDLS and CDR2 as YYNGEE. CDR3 coding DNA: TGTGCCAGCACCCCACCCTTTGGGGCCTACAATGAGCAGTTCTTC. This translates into CASTPPFGAYNEQFF.

This clonotype was counted ten times or more. The chain couples TRBV12-3 or TRBV12-4 to TRBJ2-5; 10 bases line up with TRBD2. CDR3 length equals 15 residues. V lost 5 bases, J lost 3 bases, and 6 bases stayed unmatched. This CDR3 is CASSLPSGREETQYF. CDR3 nucleotide sequence: TGTGCCAGCAGTCTTCCGAGCGGGAGGGAAGAGACCCAGTACTTC.

There are many counts of this clonotype. V and J are TRBV7-2 and TRBJ2-3; TRBD2 aligns across 10 bases. Trimming took 3 bases from V and 2 from J; bases not matched to a gene: 11. Germline-derived CDR1 and CDR2 are SGHTA and FQGNSA. The CDR3 sequence is 18 residues long. DNA of the CDR3: TGTGCCAGCAGCTTCGGAACTGGGACTAGCGTTCCCACAGATACGCAGTATTTT. Translating it yields CASSFGTGTSVPTDTQYF.

This clonotype was found a few times. This sequence joins TRBV20-1 and TRBJ2-7, with D possibly being TRBD2 (6 bases). The CDR3 sequence is 13 residues long. The V and J ends lost 4 bases and 1 base respectively, with 11 bases between them. Per germline, CDR1 DFQATT and CDR2 SNEGSKA (reference sequence). CDR3 in DNA: TGCAGTGCTATGGGACTGGCATCCTACGAGCAGTACTTC. Protein: CSAMGLASYEQYF.

The chain employs TRBV29-1 and TRBJ1-2, with 7 bases aligning to TRBD1. Germline loops: CDR1 SQVTM, CDR2 ANQGSEA. The J segment lost 5 bases and the V segment lost 7 bases, leaving 10 bases of the junction unmatched. The CDR3 loop spans 13 amino acids. The CDR3 region has the DNA TGCAGCGCGAACACACAGGGGCGGTATGGCTACACCTTC. This translates into CSANTQGRYGYTF.

This clonotype was counted at least ten times. The CDR3 DNA follows: TGCAGCGCAGCGGCAGGAGCCAATCAGCCCCAGCATTTT. Its protein is CSAAAGANQPQHF. This rearrangement joins TRBV29-1 to TRBJ1-5, with unresolved D. The length of the CDR3 is 13 residues. With 7 bases removed from V and 3 bases from J, the gap between germline ends came to 13 bases. In germline, CDR1 is SQVTM, CDR2 ANQGSEA.

The J gene is TRBJ2-5, the V gene TRBV29-1, with a tentative D call TRBD1 (6 bases). Germline-derived CDR1 and CDR2 are SQVTM and ANQGSEA. The CDR3 runs to 11 residues. V gave up 8 bases and J gave up 5 bases, with 12 bases separating them. The CDR3 protein is CSPKTGETQYF. The CDR3 coding sequence is TGCAGCCCTAAAACAGGGGAGACCCAGTACTTC.